This T cell receptor (beta chain) is from a study of T cell responses to AZD1222 COVID-19 vaccine. On the study more broadly: It was second doses at about 4 or about 12 weeks that were pooled.

This table comes from immunoSEQ multiplex PCR, and its TCRdb copy is limited to in-frame clones, with some not included. Here the sample spans some 150,000 clones, 90% to 95% being singletons. To note about this clone: Its antigen is currently unknown.

The CDR3 has 13 amino acids. Germline V gene lookup returns CDR1 MNHNS and CDR2 SASEGT. Trimming left V 1 base short and J 7 bases short, with 10 bases between. Findings and limits, study-wide: Reportedly, nearly half the spike-specific TCRs target unmutated variant regions. Repertoires were obtained solely post-peak T cell response. Across the whole spike, CD4 TCRs peaked at regions 160-218 and 743-854.

Here the sequenced sample was peripheral blood, taken on day 0 of AZD1222 vaccination. This chain uses TRBV6-1 with TRBJ1-2; possible D gene TRBD1, 6 bases. The TCR originated in an adult in good health. Here the CDR3 reads CASSEVGGFGYTF. The CDR3 DNA is TGTGCCAGCAGTGAAGTAGGGGGTTTTGGCTACACCTTC.